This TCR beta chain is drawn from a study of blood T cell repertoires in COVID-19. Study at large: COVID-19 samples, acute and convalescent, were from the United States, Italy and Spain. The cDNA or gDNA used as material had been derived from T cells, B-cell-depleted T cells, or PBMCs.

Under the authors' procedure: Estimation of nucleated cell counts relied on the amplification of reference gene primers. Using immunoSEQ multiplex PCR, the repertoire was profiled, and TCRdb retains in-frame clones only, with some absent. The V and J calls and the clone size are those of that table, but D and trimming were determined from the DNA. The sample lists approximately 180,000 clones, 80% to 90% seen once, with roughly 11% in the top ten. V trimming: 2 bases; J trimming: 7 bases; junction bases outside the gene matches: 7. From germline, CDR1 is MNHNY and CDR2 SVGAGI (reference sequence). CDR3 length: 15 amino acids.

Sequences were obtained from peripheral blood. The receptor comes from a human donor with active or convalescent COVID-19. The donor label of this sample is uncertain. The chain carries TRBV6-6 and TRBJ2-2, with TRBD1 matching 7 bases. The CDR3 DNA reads TGTGCCAGCAGTTACGTTGTGACAGGGAACGGGGAGCTGTTTTTT. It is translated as CASSYVVTGNGELFF.